Described below is a single T cell receptor (beta chain) sequence and its context. These data come from a study of blood T cell repertoires in COVID-19. In the study overall: Researchers got acute and convalescent COVID-19 samples from the United States, Italy and Spain. T cells, B-cell-depleted T cells, or PBMCs supplied cDNA or gDNA.

In the authors' methods: Estimation of nucleated cell counts relied on the amplification of reference gene primers. This table comes from immunoSEQ multiplex PCR, and its TCRdb copy is limited to in-frame clones, with some not included. V and J calls and clone size are copied from that table; D and trimming were computed from the DNA. There are around 85,000 clones in the sample; around 88% occur only once, and 5% to 5.5% lies in the top ten. The sample taken for sequencing was peripheral blood. The origin of this receptor is a man in his fifties or sixties with acute or convalescent COVID-19.

The CDR3, as DNA: TGTGCCAGTAGTATTCGTATCCATTCAGACCAGCATTTT. This gives the protein CASSIRIHSDQHF. The rearrangement uses TRBV19 and TRBJ1-5; no clear D. V gave up 3 bases and J gave up 12 bases, with 15 bases separating them. CDR1 is LNHDA, CDR2 SQIVND, per germline (reference sequence). The CDR3 has 13 residues.